One sample yielded the 20 T cell receptor beta chains listed below, sequenced in a study of cytomegalovirus exposure and HLA in healthy donors. Repertoires were generated with immunoSEQ multiplex PCR, while TCRdb's copy carries only in-frame clones and drops some. The sample has fewer than 250,000 clones; roughly 84% are singletons. What was sequenced was PBMCs. These receptors were collected from a woman in her twenties or thirties in good health and CMV-seropositive.

This rearrangement joins TRBV27 to TRBJ2-7; 9 bases match TRBD2. The CDR3 has 15 residues. Unmatched junction bases numbered 11, after V lost 5 bases and J lost 6 bases. Germline assignment: CDR1 MNHEY and CDR2 SMNVEV (reference sequence). CDR3 sequence (DNA): TGTGCCAGCAGTCACTTAGCGGGAGCCGGGGTCGAGCAGTACTTC. It translates to CASSHLAGAGVEQYF.

This clone was observed a few times. The V call is TRBV15, the J call TRBJ2-7, with D unresolved. Germline lookup yields CDR1 LNHNV and CDR2 YYDKDF (reference sequence). The CDR3 is made up of 13 amino acids. The germline V and J ends were trimmed by 4 bases and 0 bases, with 7 bases remaining between them. CDR3 DNA sequence: TGTGCCACCAGCACGGACCTCTCCTACGAGCAGTACTTC. Translating gives CATSTDLSYEQYF.

This clone has more than one count but fewer than ten. The chain couples TRBV6-4 to TRBJ2-1; TRBD2 agrees at 10 bases. The CDR3 runs 13 residues. The V segment lost 3 bases and the J segment 7 bases; nucleotides outside the gene matches: 0. Germline V gene data show CDR1 as MRHNA and CDR2 as SNTAGT. The CDR3 region is CASSETSGNEQFF. CDR3 sequence (DNA): TGTGCCAGCAGTGAGACTAGCGGGAATGAGCAGTTCTTC.

This chain joins TRBV11-3 and TRBJ1-2; 7 bases match TRBD1. With 5 bases clipped from V and 8 bases from J, the junction kept 8 bases outside the gene matches. Per the germline V gene, CDR1 is SGHNT and CDR2 is YENEEA. This CDR3 is built from 13 residues. CDR3 DNA sequence: TGTGCCAGCAGCCCGTCAGGGGGGCGCGGCTACACCTTC. Its translation: CASSPSGGRGYTF.

This clone appeared a single time. The J gene is TRBJ2-5, the V gene TRBV27, with D hard to call. CDR1 and CDR2 (germline): MNHEY, SMNVEV (reference sequence). The V end was cut by 1 base, the J end by 2 bases, with 8 bases between. CDR3 length: 14 amino acids. CDR3 region: CASSLLWGQETQYF. For the CDR3, the DNA is TGTGCCAGCAGTTTATTGTGGGGACAAGAGACCCAGTACTTC.

The chain joins TRBV27 to TRBJ2-1, with 7 bases aligning to TRBD1. Unmatched junction bases numbered 8, after V lost 8 bases and J lost 7 bases. The CDR3 runs to 13 residues. Germline V gene lookup returns CDR1 MNHEY and CDR2 SMNVEV (reference sequence). Written as DNA, the CDR3 is TGTGCCAGCGGGGGACAGATACAAAATGAGCAGTTCTTC. It translates to CASGGQIQNEQFF.

Written as DNA, the CDR3 is TGTGCCAGCAGCCAATCGCGACAGGGATGGGGAAATCAGCCCCAGCATTTT. This gives the protein CASSQSRQGWGNQPQHF. The rearrangement links TRBV13 to TRBJ1-5; 7 bases are a match to TRBD1. Germline loops: CDR1 PRHDT, CDR2 FYEKMQ (reference sequence). This CDR3 has 17 amino acids. The V segment lost 5 bases and the J segment 4 bases; nucleotides outside the gene matches: 14.

The gene calls are TRBV14 and TRBJ2-2, with D hard to call. Germline values: CDR1 SGHDN, CDR2 FVKESK. The CDR3 length is 13 residues. Trimming pared 2 bases from V and 6 bases from J, leaving 7 bases between. The chain's CDR3 is CASSQFQSGELFF. The CDR3 nucleotides are TGTGCCAGCAGCCAATTTCAATCCGGGGAGCTGTTTTTT. Together with reference TRBV14 and TRBJ2-2, the CDR3 gives the full variable domain: EAGVTQFPSHSVIEKGQTVTLRCDPISGHDNLYWYRRVMGKEIKFLLHFVKESKQDESGMPNNRFLAERTGGTYSTLKVQPAELEDSGVYFCASSQFQSGELFFGEGSRLTVL.

The rearrangement joins TRBV4-1 to TRBJ1-1; D gene unclear. The ends were cut back, 4 bases at V and 0 bases at J, with 9 bases in the middle. Germline V gene lookup returns CDR1 MGHRA and CDR2 YSYEKL. The CDR3 loop spans 14 amino acids. CDR3 amino acids: CASSRDILNTEAFF. The DNA of the CDR3 is TGCGCCAGCAGCCGAGACATCCTGAACACTGAAGCTTTCTTT.

The chain joins TRBV15 to TRBJ1-2; the match to TRBD1 covers 9 bases. V gave up 1 base and J gave up 8 bases; unmatched junction bases: 8. Germline CDR1 and CDR2: LNHNV and YYDKDF (reference sequence). The CDR3 sequence is 15 residues long. CDR3 coding DNA: TGTGCCACCAGCAGAGCGGGACAGGGAGTACGCGGCTACACCTTC. Its protein is CATSRAGQGVRGYTF.

The chain recombines TRBV2 with TRBJ2-5, with TRBD1 identical over 8 bases. Germline V gives CDR1 SNHLY, CDR2 FYNNEI. Trimming at V came to 6 bases and at J to 5 bases, leaving 11 bases not matched to a gene. The CDR3 spans 15 residues. The CDR3 nucleotides read TGTGCCAGCAGCCAAGACAGGGGAGGAGAGGAGACCCAGTACTTC. As protein: CASSQDRGGEETQYF.

V gene TRBV7-8 combines with J gene TRBJ2-5; D remains ambiguous. V shed 2 bases and J shed 3 bases, with 7 bases lying between them. Germline assignment: CDR1 SGHVS and CDR2 FQNEAQ. The CDR3 has 13 residues. CDR3 region: CASSLRSKETQYF. Here the CDR3 DNA reads TGTGCCAGCAGCTTAAGGAGTAAAGAGACCCAGTACTTC.

The gene calls are TRBV4-1 and TRBJ2-1, with 9 nucleotides matching TRBD2. Germline assignment: CDR1 MGHRA and CDR2 YSYEKL. Trimming removed 3 bases from V and 4 bases from J; junction bases left unmatched: 13. The CDR3 runs 18 residues. As DNA, the CDR3 is TGCGCCAGCAGCCAGGGTGTAGCGGGAGAAGGAGTGTACAATGAGCAGTTCTTC. Protein: CASSQGVAGEGVYNEQFF.

Only one count was recorded for this clone. The rearrangement links TRBV5-1 to TRBJ1-2; D possibly corresponds to TRBD1 (5 bases). Germline V lookup: CDR1 SGHRS, CDR2 YFSETQ. The CDR3 has 14 amino acids. The V and J ends lost 3 bases and 6 bases respectively, with 15 bases between them. The chain's CDR3 is CASSSGGKDDGYTF. The CDR3 bases are TGCGCCAGCAGCTCGGGGGGGAAGGACGATGGCTACACCTTC.

The gene calls are TRBV2 and TRBJ2-3, with D unresolved. This CDR3 contains 12 residues. V was cut by 4 bases and J by 5 bases, with 7 bases left in between. Germline assignment: CDR1 SNHLY and CDR2 FYNNEI. The CDR3 DNA sequence: TGTGCCAGCAGTGTTTTAATAGATACGCAGTATTTT. Protein sequence: CASSVLIDTQYF. Supplemented by reference TRBV2 and TRBJ2-3, the full variable domain reads EPEVTQTPSHQVTQMGQEVILRCVPISNHLYFYWYRQILGQKVEFLVSFYNNEISEKSEIFDDQFSVERPDGSNFTLKIRSTKLEDSAMYFCASSVLIDTQYFGPGTRLTVL.

The V gene is TRBV18, the J gene TRBJ2-5; 7 positions match TRBD1. The CDR3 consists of 15 residues. V gave up 6 bases and J gave up 4 bases; unmatched junction bases: 11. Germline V CDR1 and CDR2: KGHSH, LQKENI. CDR3 bases: TGTGCCAGCTCCGTCGGCTCCGGGGACAGAGAGACCCAGTACTTC. Its translation is CASSVGSGDRETQYF.

The chain recombines TRBV27 with TRBJ2-1; 8 nucleotides match TRBD1. V lost 2 bases, J lost 7 bases, and 10 bases stayed unmatched. CDR3 length equals 16 residues. CDR1 MNHEY and CDR2 SMNVEV come from the germline V gene (reference sequence). CDR3 sequence: CASSLRGRQGKNEQFF. CDR3 bases: TGTGCCAGCAGTTTAAGAGGGCGACAGGGGAAAAATGAGCAGTTCTTC.

The J gene is TRBJ2-5, the V gene TRBV4-2; possibly TRBD1 for D (6 bases). V was trimmed by 0 bases and J by 7 bases, leaving 9 bases between them. Germline V gene lookup returns CDR1 LGHNA and CDR2 YNFKEQ. The CDR3 runs 13 residues. Here the CDR3 DNA reads TGTGCCAGCAGCCAAGAGGAAGGGGGGACCCAGTACTTC. Protein sequence: CASSQEEGGTQYF.

The V call is TRBV7-3, the J call TRBJ2-2; a possible D gene is TRBD1 (5 bases). Trimming removed 5 bases from V and 5 bases from J, with 6 bases in between. Germline V gene data show CDR1 as SGHTA and CDR2 as FQGTGA. The CDR3 contains 12 residues. The CDR3 DNA reads TGTGCCAGCAGCCCAGGGACCGGGGAGCTGTTTTTT. Protein sequence: CASSPGTGELFF.

This chain connects TRBV7-8 to TRBJ2-1, with TRBD2 matching 8 bases. This CDR3 is 14 amino acids long. Germline lookup yields CDR1 SGHVS and CDR2 FQNEAQ. V shed 6 bases, J shed 5 bases, and the junction held 6 bases outside the gene matches. The CDR3 is CASRVSGRDNEQFF. CDR3 coding DNA: TGTGCCAGCAGGGTGAGCGGGAGAGACAATGAGCAGTTCTTC.